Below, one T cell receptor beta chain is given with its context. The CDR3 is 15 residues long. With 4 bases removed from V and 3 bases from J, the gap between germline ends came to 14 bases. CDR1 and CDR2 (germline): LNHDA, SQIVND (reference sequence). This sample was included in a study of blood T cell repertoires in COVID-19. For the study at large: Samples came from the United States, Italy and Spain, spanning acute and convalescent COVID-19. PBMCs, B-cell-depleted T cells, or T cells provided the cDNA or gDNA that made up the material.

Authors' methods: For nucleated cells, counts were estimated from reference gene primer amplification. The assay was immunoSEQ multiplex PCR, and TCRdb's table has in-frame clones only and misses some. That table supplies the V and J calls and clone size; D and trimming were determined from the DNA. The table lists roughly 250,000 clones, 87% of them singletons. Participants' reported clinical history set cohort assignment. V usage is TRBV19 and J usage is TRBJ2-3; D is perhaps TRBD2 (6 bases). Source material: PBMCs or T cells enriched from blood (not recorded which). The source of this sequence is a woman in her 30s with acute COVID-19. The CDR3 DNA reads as TGTGCCAGTAGTACTCCGGGACTCTCGACAGATACGCAGTATTTT. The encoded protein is CASSTPGLSTDTQYF.